The rows below give T cell receptor beta chains drawn from one sample of a study of response to subunit inactivated influenza vaccine. TCRdb itself ran the RT-PCR reads through MiXCR, one entry per CDR3 protein. The sample includes 860,000 or so distinct CDR3 sequences, less than 25% seen only once; the top ten take around 9.6%. Specimen: PBMCs from blood, collected more than 4 days after vaccination. The origin of the receptors is a man in his forties or fifties who received an inactivated influenza vaccine. Each CDR3 is given with its conserved first and last residue. The D gene is left open where the match is weak. Size values are once, few and many counts, or a class for expanded clones, and some rows have none.

.	TRBV6-5	TRBD1	TRBJ1-2	TGTGCCAGCAGTTCCCTCCCGGGACAGGCCAGCTATGGCTACACCTTC	CASSSLPGQASYGYTF
.	TRBV11-1	.	TRBJ2-3	TGTGCCAGCAGCTTGGAGCCCCGGGAGTCCCCCTTCACAGATACGCAGTATTTT	CASSLEPRESPFTDTQYF
few	TRBV5-5	TRBD1	TRBJ1-1	TGTGCCAGCAGCCGGGGGACAGTTCCCACTGAAGCTTTCTTT	CASSRGTVPTEAFF
few	TRBV18	.	TRBJ2-1	TGTGCCAGCTCACCATTCGCCTCATACAATGAGCAGTTCTTC	CASSPFASYNEQFF
few	TRBV20-1	TRBD1	TRBJ2-2	TGCAGTGCTCGTCACCCGGGACAGGCTAACACCGGGGAGCTGTTTTTT	CSARHPGQANTGELFF
many	TRBV12-3/TRBV12-4	.	TRBJ2-1	TGTGCCAGCGCTTTGGCCAACAATGAGCAGTTCTTC	CASALANNEQFF
.	TRBV7-2	TRBD2	TRBJ2-5	TGTGCCAGCAGCTTAGCGCTAGCGGGCGCCAGGGAGACCCAGTACTTC	CASSLALAGARETQYF
.	TRBV6-5	TRBD1	TRBJ1-1	TGTGCCAGCAGTTTACAGGGGGCGGCTAACACTGAAGCTTTCTTT	CASSLQGAANTEAFF
.	TRBV5-1	.	TRBJ2-5	TGCGCCAGCAGCTTGTGGGGTGAGGACCAAGAGACCCAGTACTTC	CASSLWGEDQETQYF
.	TRBV20-1	.	TRBJ1-2	TGCAGTGCTGGGGGGGGTAGGGATGGCTACACCTTC	CSAGGGRDGYTF
.	TRBV2	TRBD1	TRBJ2-3	TGTGCCAGCAGATCCCGGGGACAGGGGGGCACAGATACGCAGTATTTT	CASRSRGQGGTDTQYF
.	TRBV4-2	.	TRBJ1-2	TGTGCCAGCAGCCAAGTTCGGGACACCGGTTACACCTTC	CASSQVRDTGYTF
few	TRBV9	.	TRBJ2-2	TGTGCCAGCAGCGTAGTTCCAGGCGCGAACACCGGGGAGCTGTTTTTT	CASSVVPGANTGELFF
few	TRBV5-1	TRBD2	TRBJ2-3	TGCGCCAGCAGCTTGGAGGTAGCGGGAGAGACAGATACGCAGTATTTT	CASSLEVAGETDTQYF
.	TRBV28	.	TRBJ2-2	TGTGCCAGCAGCCGGACAGACACCGGGGAGCTGTTTTTT	CASSRTDTGELFF
.	TRBV12-3/TRBV12-4	.	TRBJ1-5	TGTGCCAGCAGTTCGCTCTCTAATAGCAATCAGCCCCAGCATTTT	CASSSLSNSNQPQHF
few	TRBV5-1	.	TRBJ1-1	TGCGCCAGCAGCTTATCGGGTTCTGACACTGAAGCTTTCTTT	CASSLSGSDTEAFF
few	TRBV3-1	.	TRBJ2-2	TGTGCCAGCAGCCAAGATGCGAGCTTCACCGGGGAGCTGTTTTTT	CASSQDASFTGELFF